Listed below are T cell receptor beta chains from one sample, sequenced in a study of T-cell reconstitution after alpha-beta-depleted transplantation in children. TCRdb itself ran the PCR reads through MiXCR, one entry per CDR3 protein. The sample lists about 210,000 distinct CDR3 sequences; roughly a sixth were seen once. The sequences come from PBMCs, mostly from graft donor cells, collected 360 days after TCRalphabeta/CD19-depleted stem cell transplant. The receptors were sampled from a male patient between 2 and 10 years old who had a stem cell transplant for acute lymphoblastic leukemia, so the T cells may come from the graft donor. Both conserved end residues are part of each CDR3. The order of the fields is clone size, D gene, J gene, CDR3 length, V gene, CDR3 DNA, CDR3 protein. A D gene is named only where the DNA matches it firmly. Rows may omit the clone size; those that give it use once, few, many or a size class.

few | TRBD1 | TRBJ2-1 | 15 | TRBV5-1 | TGCGCCAGCAGCTACAAAACCGGGACAGGGAATGAGCAGTTCTTC | CASSYKTGTGNEQFF
- | - | TRBJ2-7 | 13 | TRBV5-5 | TGTGCCAGCAGCATCCGGGTTGGAGGCGAGCAGTACTTC | CASSIRVGGEQYF
few | - | TRBJ1-3 | 11 | TRBV6-6 | TGTGCCAGCAGTTACTCTACCACCATATATTTT | CASSYSTTIYF
many | - | TRBJ2-7 | 13 | TRBV12-3/TRBV12-4 | TGTGCCAGCAGTTTGGGGGGGCGCGGAGAGCAGTACTTC | CASSLGGRGEQYF
- | - | TRBJ2-1 | 17 | TRBV3-1 | TGTGCCAGCAGCCAAGATCTAAGCACAGCAACTTACAATGAGCAGTTCTTC | CASSQDLSTATYNEQFF
few | - | TRBJ1-5 | 16 | TRBV19 | TGTGCCAGTAGTATGGGGGGCACGCGGGGAGGTCAGCCCCAGCATTTT | CASSMGGTRGGQPQHF
few | - | TRBJ2-1 | 18 | TRBV9 | TGTGCCAGCAGCGTCTCCCTTTCCGGACGTAACTCCTACAATGAGCAGTTCTTC | CASSVSLSGRNSYNEQFF
few | TRBD1 | TRBJ2-2 | 16 | TRBV12-3/TRBV12-4 | TGTGCCAGCAGTTTTATCGGGACAGGGTCCACCGGGGAGCTGTTTTTT | CASSFIGTGSTGELFF
few | - | TRBJ1-2 | 13 | TRBV7-9 | TGTGCCAGCAGCCGGGACGACTGGGAGGGCTACACCTTC | CASSRDDWEGYTF
few | - | TRBJ2-3 | 13 | TRBV20-1 | TGCAGTGCTGGGCCCCGTCGCTCAGATACGCAGTATTTT | CSAGPRRSDTQYF
few | - | TRBJ1-3 | 12 | TRBV7-9 | TGTGCCAGCAGCTTTGACCGCAACACCATATATTTT | CASSFDRNTIYF
few | TRBD1 | TRBJ2-3 | 16 | TRBV4-1 | TGCGCCAGCAGCCGCCGAACAGGGGCCTCCACAGATACGCAGTATTTT | CASSRRTGASTDTQYF
few | TRBD1 | TRBJ1-6 | 12 | TRBV12-3/TRBV12-4 | TGTGCCAGCAGTCGCGACAGGGTTTCCCTCCACTTT | CASSRDRVSLHF
- | TRBD1 | TRBJ2-7 | 13 | TRBV5-1 | TGCGCCAGCCGGACAGGGCTGGCCTACGAGCAGTACTTC | CASRTGLAYEQYF
many | - | TRBJ2-2 | 15 | TRBV28 | TGTGCCAGCATGACTGGGGACTCGAACACCGGGGAGCTGTTTTTT | CASMTGDSNTGELFF
- | - | TRBJ2-1 | 9 | TRBV21-1 | TGTGCCACCGACAATGAGCAGTTCTTC | CATDNEQFF
- | - | TRBJ2-1 | 16 | TRBV28 | TGTGCCAGCAGAAGGGACGGACCGAGCTCCTACAATGAGCAGTTCTTC | CASRRDGPSSYNEQFF
few | TRBD2 | TRBJ2-1 | 13 | TRBV12-3/TRBV12-4 | TGTGCCAGCAGTTCCCCGACTAGCGGGAAAGCGATCTTC | CASSSPTSGKAIF
few | - | TRBJ2-1 | 12 | TRBV12-3/TRBV12-4 | TGTGCCAGCACCAAGGAGGGGGGCGGGCAGTTCTTC | CASTKEGGGQFF
- | - | TRBJ1-6 | 16 | TRBV27 | TGTGCCAGCAGTCCCCGGGCTTCTTGGTGGGATTCACCCCTCCACTTT | CASSPRASWWDSPLHF
- | - | TRBJ2-7 | 13 | TRBV5-1 | TGCGCCAGCAGCTTGGAAGTGAGGGGCGAGCAGTACTTC | CASSLEVRGEQYF
many | - | TRBJ1-1 | 16 | TRBV6-5 | TGTGCCAGCAGTTACTCGTCTGTGGGGGTGAACACTGAAGCTTTCTTT | CASSYSSVGVNTEAFF
few | TRBD2 | TRBJ2-1 | 17 | TRBV20-1 | TGCAGTGCTAGGACTAGCGGGGTGAGGAGCTCCTACAATGAGCAGTTCTTC | CSARTSGVRSSYNEQFF
few | - | TRBJ2-4 | 13 | TRBV29-1 | TGCAGCGGGGGGCGACGGGGCAAAAACATTCAGTACTTC | CSGGRRGKNIQYF
- | - | TRBJ1-1 | 14 | TRBV5-1 | TGCGCCAGCAGCTTGGGACAAATGAACACTGAAGCTTTCTTT | CASSLGQMNTEAFF
- | TRBD2 | TRBJ2-7 | 14 | TRBV12-3/TRBV12-4 | TGTGCCAGCAGAGGGACTAGCGAGAATTACGAGCAGTACTTC | CASRGTSENYEQYF
- | TRBD2 | TRBJ2-7 | 13 | TRBV5-1 | TGCGCCAGCAGCATTAGCGGGAGGTACGAGCAGTACTTC | CASSISGRYEQYF
- | TRBD2 | TRBJ2-7 | 15 | TRBV20-1 | TGCAGTGCTAGAGATCGCAGCGGGGGTAACTACGAGCAGTACTTC | CSARDRSGGNYEQYF
- | TRBD1 | TRBJ2-5 | 15 | TRBV20-1 | TGCAGTGCTAGAGCCTACGGGACAGGGCTGGAGACCCAGTACTTC | CSARAYGTGLETQYF
- | - | TRBJ1-6 | 15 | TRBV7-9 | TGTGCCAGCAGCGGTCAGAGTGCGGGGGATTCACCCCTCCACTTT | CASSGQSAGDSPLHF
- | TRBD1 | TRBJ2-7 | 15 | TRBV7-2 | TGTGCCAGCAGCCTCCACAGGGGCGTCGCCTACGAGCAGTACTTC | CASSLHRGVAYEQYF
few | TRBD1 | TRBJ1-5 | 15 | TRBV20-1 | TGCAGTGCACTCTCCTCCGGGACAGGGGACTGGCCCCAGCATTTT | CSALSSGTGDWPQHF
- | - | TRBJ2-1 | 16 | TRBV10-2 | TGCGCCAGCAGTGATAGGGGGGGGGCGACCTACAATGAGCAGTTCTTC | CASSDRGGATYNEQFF
few | - | TRBJ2-1 | 14 | TRBV29-1 | TGCAGCGTTGCCCGGGACAAGATCAGGGATGAGCAGTTCTTC | CSVARDKIRDEQFF
few | - | TRBJ2-1 | 13 | TRBV9 | TGTGCCAGCAGCGGTGGGGCGGGGAATGAGCAGTTCTTC | CASSGGAGNEQFF
- | TRBD2 | TRBJ2-5 | 13 | TRBV18 | TGTGCCAGCTCCCGGACTAGCGCCGAGACCCAGTACTTC | CASSRTSAETQYF
- | TRBD2 | TRBJ2-1 | 12 | TRBV7-2 | TGTGCTGGCGGGGGGGCCTACAATGAGCAGTTCTTC | CAGGGAYNEQFF
few | TRBD1 | TRBJ2-7 | 15 | TRBV7-9 | TGTGCCAGCAGCTTCCCGGGACAGGGTGGGTCCGAGCAGTACTTC | CASSFPGQGGSEQYF
- | - | TRBJ1-1 | 15 | TRBV5-1 | TGCGCCAGCAGCTTGGATCTTTCAGGGACCACTGAAGCTTTCTTT | CASSLDLSGTTEAFF
few | TRBD2 | TRBJ2-5 | 15 | TRBV7-2 | TGTGCCAGCAGTCGAGGGGGTAGCGGGAGAGAGACCCAGTACTTC | CASSRGGSGRETQYF
many | - | TRBJ2-5 | 12 | TRBV10-3 | TGTGCCACCCAACCGGTCGGAGAGACCCAGTACTTC | CATQPVGETQYF
- | - | TRBJ2-1 | 11 | TRBV7-2 | TGTGCCAGCGGAGGGGAAAATGAGCAGTTCTTC | CASGGENEQFF
- | TRBD2 | TRBJ2-3 | 17 | TRBV12-3/TRBV12-4 | TGTGCCAGCAGTTCCCAACTAGCGGGGGACCCCTTGGATACGCAGTATTTT | CASSSQLAGDPLDTQYF
- | - | TRBJ1-2 | 14 | TRBV12-3/TRBV12-4 | TGTGCCAGCAGTCCCCCGCGGGGGGACTATGGCTACACCTTC | CASSPPRGDYGYTF
- | - | TRBJ2-1 | 14 | TRBV14 | TGTGCCAGCAGCCAAGATATTCCCTACAATGAGCAGTTCTTC | CASSQDIPYNEQFF
- | TRBD1 | TRBJ1-1 | 15 | TRBV6-5 | TGTGCCAGCAGTTATTCCAGGACAGGGACCACTGAAGCTTTCTTT | CASSYSRTGTTEAFF
- | - | TRBJ1-5 | 14 | TRBV5-1 | TGCGCCAGCAGCTTCTCAGGTCTCAATCAGCCCCAGCATTTT | CASSFSGLNQPQHF
few | - | TRBJ2-7 | 15 | TRBV5-1 | TGCGCCAGCAGCTCGAGTACCGGGCCATACTACGAGCAGTACTTC | CASSSSTGPYYEQYF
- | TRBD2 | TRBJ2-2 | 17 | TRBV6-2/TRBV6-3 | TGTGCCAGCAGTTACCCGCTAGCGGGGAGGAACACCGGGGAGCTGTTTTTT | CASSYPLAGRNTGELFF
- | - | TRBJ1-5 | 18 | TRBV12-3/TRBV12-4 | TGTGCCAGCAGTTTTAGTGGCAGGGGAATGCGTAGCAATCAGCCCCAGCATTTT | CASSFSGRGMRSNQPQHF
- | TRBD2 | TRBJ2-3 | 18 | TRBV11-2 | TGTGCCAGCAGCTTAGATAGGGGGACTAGCGGGGCTAAAGATACGCAGTATTTT | CASSLDRGTSGAKDTQYF
few | TRBD1 | TRBJ1-5 | 15 | TRBV12-3/TRBV12-4 | TGTGCCAGCAGTCACCCGGGACAGGGCTTTCAGCCCCAGCATTTT | CASSHPGQGFQPQHF
- | TRBD1 | TRBJ2-3 | 15 | TRBV11-2 | TGTGCCAGCAGCTTCCGACAGGGAGCTACAGATACGCAGTATTTT | CASSFRQGATDTQYF
few | - | TRBJ2-1 | 16 | TRBV5-1 | TGCGCCAGCAGCTTGGACGGGCCGGGGCCCTACAATGAGCAGTTCTTC | CASSLDGPGPYNEQFF
few | - | TRBJ2-7 | 14 | TRBV24-1 | TGTGCCACCAGTGATTGGCGAAAGGGAGGTGAGCAGTACTTC | CATSDWRKGGEQYF
- | - | TRBJ1-1 | 14 | TRBV7-9 | TGTGCCAGCAGCTCTCCCCAGGGTGGCACTGAAGCTTTCTTT | CASSSPQGGTEAFF
few | - | TRBJ2-3 | 19 | TRBV4-3 | TGCGCCAGCAGCCAAACACCAAGGACAGCAGACCGGCTTGCAGATACGCAGTATTTT | CASSQTPRTADRLADTQYF
- | TRBD2 | TRBJ2-2 | 16 | TRBV20-1 | TGCAGTGCTAGAACGGAGCGGGGCAGTAACACCGGGGAGCTGTTTTTT | CSARTERGSNTGELFF
- | - | TRBJ2-7 | 14 | TRBV10-3 | TGTGCCATCAGTGCCGGGCAACTCTCCTACGAGCAGTACTTC | CAISAGQLSYEQYF
- | TRBD2 | TRBJ2-1 | 14 | TRBV28 | TGTGCCGGTTCCCCTAGCGGGAATTGGAATGAGCAGTTCTTC | CAGSPSGNWNEQFF